The 31 T cell receptor beta chains given below trace back to one sample, sequenced in a study of cytotoxic CD8 clonotypes in ibrutinib-treated CLL. Data came from immunoSEQ multiplex PCR; TCRdb stores just in-frame clones and leaves some out. The sample consists of under 150,000 clones, approximately 80% of them appearing once. Source: PBMCs, taken after 36 months of ibrutinib treatment. The receptor source for this set is a human donor with chronic lymphocytic leukemia.

In its sample, this clone was seen a few times. The V and J genes are TRBV2 and TRBJ1-5; maybe TRBD1 (5 bases). Germline V gene sequence: CDR1 SNHLY, CDR2 FYNNEI. V was cut by 8 bases and J by 3 bases, with 8 bases left in between. This CDR3 has 12 residues. The CDR3 sequence is CASRDSNQPQHF. The CDR3 coding sequence is TGTGCCAGCCGGGACTCCAATCAGCCCCAGCATTTT.

The sample holds one count of this clone. The V gene is TRBV5-5, the J gene TRBJ2-4, with 7 bases matching TRBD1. The CDR3 is 18 residues long. CDR1 and CDR2 from the germline V gene are SGHKS and YYEKEE (reference sequence). The V segment lost 4 bases and the J segment 0 bases; nucleotides outside the gene matches: 13. CDR3 nucleotides: TGTGCCAGCAGCGCCGGGACAGCGCTAAATCTAGCCAAAAACATTCAGTACTTC. Its translation: CASSAGTALNLAKNIQYF.

The chain has TRBV19 and TRBJ2-7; D remains unclear. The germline CDR1 and CDR2 sequences are LNHDA and SQIVND (reference sequence). This CDR3 has 14 residues. Trimming shortened V by 1 base and J by 6 bases, and 13 bases separated the two germline ends. CDR3 sequence: CASSIAPEAREQYF. CDR3 DNA sequence: TGTGCCAGTAGTATAGCCCCAGAGGCCCGCGAGCAGTACTTC.

The chain carries TRBV7-9 and TRBJ2-2; 10 bases are shared with TRBD1. V lost 5 bases, J lost 2 bases, and 5 bases stayed unmatched. Germline CDR1 is SEHNR and CDR2 is FQNEAQ (reference sequence). This CDR3 comprises 16 residues. CDR3 amino acids: CASSPRTGGNTGELFF. The CDR3 bases are TGTGCCAGCAGCCCCCGGACAGGGGGTAACACCGGGGAGCTGTTTTTT.

In its sample, this clone was seen a few times. V is TRBV7-9 and J is TRBJ1-2, with 7 bases identical to TRBD1. Germline V CDR1 and CDR2: SEHNR, FQNEAQ (reference sequence). After removal of 5 bases from V and 4 bases from J, the junction contained 10 bases not matched to a gene. The CDR3 is made up of 15 amino acids. CDR3 sequence reads: CASSPRGGAGYGYTF. In nucleotides, the CDR3 is TGTGCCAGCAGCCCGCGAGGGGGCGCCGGCTATGGCTACACCTTC.

V gene TRBV5-1 combines with J gene TRBJ2-5; D unclear. Germline CDR1 is SGHRS and CDR2 is YFSETQ. This CDR3 contains 12 residues. V shed 3 bases and J shed 7 bases, with 10 bases lying between them. The CDR3 loop is CASSWEEGTQYF. The CDR3 DNA is TGCGCCAGCAGCTGGGAAGAAGGGACCCAGTACTTC.

The CDR3 coding sequence is TGTGCCAGCAGTGAGGGGACAGGACTTTATAATTCACCCCTCCACTTT. This translates into CASSEGTGLYNSPLHF. The rearrangement uses TRBV2 and TRBJ1-6; 8 bases match TRBD1. After removal of 3 bases from V and 4 bases from J, the junction contained 5 bases not matched to a gene. CDR1 and CDR2 from the germline V gene are SNHLY and FYNNEI. This CDR3 region has 16 residues.

The sample holds a few counts of this clone. The rearrangement links TRBV7-3 to TRBJ2-7; tentative D call: TRBD1 (5 bases). CDR3 length: 14 residues. Germline V gene sequence: CDR1 SGHTA, CDR2 FQGTGA. V was clipped by 2 bases and J by 0 bases, with 8 bases between them. The CDR3 coding sequence is TGTGCCAGCAGCTTAGGGGCTACCTCCTACGAGCAGTACTTC. It encodes CASSLGATSYEQYF.

V is TRBV21-1 and J is TRBJ2-3; TRBD2, the table's D call, was not compared with the DNA. TRBV21-1 is a documented pseudogene. The CDR3 totals 14 residues. The CDR3 is CAGERENNTDTQYF. The CDR3 coding sequence is TGTGCCGGCGAGCGGGAGAATAATACAGATACGCAGTATTTT.

The V and J genes are TRBV6-5 and TRBJ2-7, with D maybe TRBD1 (6 bases). CDR3 size: 13 residues. CDR1 is MNHEY, CDR2 SVGAGI, per germline. V was shortened by 0 bases and J by 6 bases, with 9 bases between the two germline ends. The CDR3 is CASSYSRQAEQYF. In DNA form, the CDR3 reads TGTGCCAGCAGTTACTCGAGACAGGCCGAGCAGTACTTC.

V is TRBV30 and J is TRBJ2-5; D possibly corresponds to TRBD2 (6 bases). In germline, CDR1 is GTSNPN, CDR2 SVGIG (reference sequence). V lost 1 base and J 5 bases, leaving 11 bases between the germline ends. There are 13 residues in the CDR3. The CDR3 region has the DNA TGTGCCTGGAGTGCAGGTGGGGGGGAGACCCAGTACTTC. Translation gives CAWSAGGGETQYF.

V usage is TRBV2 and J usage is TRBJ1-1; no definite D call. This CDR3 region has 14 residues. The V gene lost 6 bases and the J gene lost 0 bases, with 11 bases spanning the gap. Germline V gene sequence: CDR1 SNHLY, CDR2 FYNNEI. CDR3 DNA: TGTGCCAGCAGCTCTACAGAGATGAACACTGAAGCTTTCTTT. Its protein is CASSSTEMNTEAFF. Filled out from reference TRBV2 and TRBJ1-1, the complete variable domain reads EPEVTQTPSHQVTQMGQEVILRCVPISNHLYFYWYRQILGQKVEFLVSFYNNEISEKSEIFDDQFSVERPDGSNFTLKIRSTKLEDSAMYFCASSSTEMNTEAFFGQGTRLTVV.

This clone was observed once. This chain uses TRBV29-1 with TRBJ2-7; 8 bases line up with TRBD1. Trimming cost V 4 bases and J 6 bases; bases outside gene matches: 8. This CDR3 contains 13 residues. Germline assignment: CDR1 SQVTM and CDR2 ANQGSEA. CDR3 coding DNA: TGCAGCGTTGGTGCTGACAGGGGCTCCGAGCAGTACTTC. Its protein product is CSVGADRGSEQYF.

This clone was seen just once. The rearrangement joins TRBV30 to TRBJ2-3; D is unresolved. The germline V gene has CDR1 GTSNPN and CDR2 SVGIG (reference sequence). The V gene lost 0 bases and the J gene lost 7 bases, with 5 bases spanning the gap. The CDR3 has 11 amino acids. This CDR3 is CAWSVGNTQYF. In DNA form, the CDR3 reads TGTGCCTGGAGTGTAGGGAATACGCAGTATTTT.

The rearrangement uses TRBV15 and TRBJ1-2; D possibly corresponds to TRBD1 (5 bases). The CDR3 spans 13 residues. Trimming shortened V by 5 bases and J by 6 bases, and 13 bases separated the two germline ends. CDR1 and CDR2 (germline): LNHNV, YYDKDF (reference sequence). This chain's CDR3 is CATSGRVKDGYTF. As DNA, the CDR3 is TGTGCCACCAGCGGCAGGGTAAAAGATGGCTACACCTTC.

V is TRBV29-1 and J is TRBJ1-5; TRBD1 might be the D (5 bases). The V gene's germline CDR1 is SQVTM and CDR2 ANQGSEA. CDR3 size: 14 residues. The V end lost 4 bases, the J end lost 6 bases, and 16 bases lay between the germline ends. The CDR3 region is CSVGDPGRGQPQHF. CDR3 DNA sequence: TGCAGCGTTGGAGACCCAGGGAGGGGTCAGCCCCAGCATTTT. Together with reference TRBV29-1 and TRBJ1-5, the CDR3 gives the full variable domain: SAVISQKPSRDICQRGTSLTIQCQVDSQVTMMFWYRQQPGQSLTLIATANQGSEATYESGFVIDKFPISRPNLTFSTLTVSNMSPEDSSIYLCSVGDPGRGQPQHFGDGTRLSIL.

V usage is TRBV19 and J usage is TRBJ2-2; TRBD1 matches 8 bases. The V gene end was trimmed by 7 bases and the J gene end by 3 bases; junction bases not matched to a gene: 7. The germline V gene encodes CDR1 LNHDA and CDR2 SQIVND (reference sequence). The CDR3 extends over 15 amino acids. Written as DNA, the CDR3 is TGTGCCAGTATAAGACAGGGGATTGACACCGGGGAGCTGTTTTTT. It yields the protein CASIRQGIDTGELFF.

CDR3 loop: CASSPPLPGATDTQYF. CDR3 sequence (DNA): TGTGCCAGCAGTCCCCCCCTTCCGGGGGCCACAGATACGCAGTATTTT. V gene TRBV28 combines with J gene TRBJ2-3, with D tentatively TRBD1 or TRBD2 (6 bases each). Germline V gene data show CDR1 as MDHEN and CDR2 as SYDVKM. Trimming removed 5 bases from V and 2 bases from J, with 17 bases in between. There are 16 residues in the CDR3.

The chain joins TRBV9 to TRBJ2-5; 12 positions agree with TRBD2. The end of the DNA fits TRBJ2-7 better, so the J call may be wrong. The CDR3 sequence is 17 residues long. The germline CDR1 and CDR2 sequences are SGDLS and YYNGEE. The CDR3 region has the DNA TGTGCCAGCAGCGTAGACCAAGGACTAGCGGGACCCTACGAGCAGTACTTC. Amino acid sequence: CASSVDQGLAGPYEQYF.

This chain connects TRBV2 to TRBJ2-4; D may match TRBD1 or TRBD2 (7 bases each). V was pared by 6 bases and J by 6 bases, with 15 bases between. Germline V gene sequence: CDR1 SNHLY, CDR2 FYNNEI. This CDR3 is 14 amino acids long. The CDR3 loop is CASSYDREGNIQYF. The CDR3 nucleotides read TGTGCCAGCAGCTACGACAGGGAGGGAAACATTCAGTACTTC. Full variable domain (missing parts from reference TRBV2 and TRBJ2-4): EPEVTQTPSHQVTQMGQEVILRCVPISNHLYFYWYRQILGQKVEFLVSFYNNEISEKSEIFDDQFSVERPDGSNFTLKIRSTKLEDSAMYFCASSYDREGNIQYFGAGTRLSVL.

The chain links TRBV10-3 to TRBJ2-4, with a possible D match to TRBD1 (6 bases). In germline, CDR1 is ENHRY, CDR2 SYGVKD. The CDR3 is 19 amino acids. Trimming shortened V by 5 bases and J by 0 bases, and 23 bases separated the two germline ends. CDR3 amino acids: CAISHEPGHQALAKNIQYF. The CDR3 DNA reads TGTGCCATCAGTCACGAACCGGGACACCAGGCCCTAGCCAAAAACATTCAGTACTTC.

The chain links TRBV11-2 to TRBJ1-2, with 9 bases matching TRBD1. The germline V gene encodes CDR1 SGHAT and CDR2 FQNNGV. V gave up 4 bases and J gave up 7 bases; unmatched junction bases: 10. CDR3 length: 15 amino acids. CDR3 region: CASSSLGDRVRGYTF. CDR3 nucleotides: TGTGCCAGCAGCTCTCTAGGGGACAGGGTTCGTGGCTACACCTTC.

The chain employs TRBV6-5 and TRBJ2-7; 9 bases line up with TRBD2. After removal of 2 bases from V and 6 bases from J, the junction contained 2 bases not matched to a gene. The germline CDR1 and CDR2 sequences are MNHEY and SVGAGI. This CDR3 region has 13 residues. In nucleotides, the CDR3 is TGTGCCAGCAGTTACACGACTAGCGGCGAGCAGTACTTC. Amino acids: CASSYTTSGEQYF.

The chain uses TRBV19 and TRBJ1-1; 9 nucleotides match TRBD1. The J segment lost 10 bases and the V segment lost 4 bases, leaving 4 bases of the junction unmatched. This CDR3 is built from 12 residues. The germline V gene has CDR1 LNHDA and CDR2 SQIVND (reference sequence). DNA for the CDR3: TGTGCCAGTAGTAACCGACAGGGGGGAGCTTTCTTT. Translated, it gives CASSNRQGGAFF.

The V gene is TRBV2, the J gene TRBJ1-5, with D perhaps TRBD1 (5 bases). Germline CDR1 is SNHLY and CDR2 is FYNNEI. The length of the CDR3 is 13 residues. Deletions cut 6 bases from V and 4 bases from J, with 10 bases between. The CDR3 DNA reads as TGTGCCAGCAGATGGAGGGGAAATCAGCCCCAGCATTTT. Amino acid sequence: CASRWRGNQPQHF.

The rearrangement links TRBV5-4 to TRBJ1-2; D is unclear. CDR1 is SGHNT, CDR2 YYREEE, per germline (reference sequence). Trimming cost V 3 bases and J 4 bases, with 19 bases left between them. The CDR3 sequence is 16 residues long. Here the CDR3 reads CASSSSFQESLYGYTF. CDR3 nucleotide sequence: TGTGCCAGCAGCTCCAGCTTCCAGGAATCACTCTATGGCTACACCTTC.

This chain connects TRBV10-1 to TRBJ2-1; D unresolved. Trimming pared 0 bases from V and 2 bases from J, leaving 14 bases between. The CDR3 totals 17 residues. CDR1 is WNHNN and CDR2 is SYGVQD in the germline V gene (reference sequence). In nucleotides, the CDR3 is TGCGCCAGCAGTGAGTCGTGGCCCTATGGGGCCTACAATGAGCAGTTCTTC. It is translated as CASSESWPYGAYNEQFF.

This clone was seen a single time. J is TRBJ1-1 and V is TRBV10-1, with TRBD1 matching over 9 bases. CDR3 length: 15 amino acids. Germline assignment: CDR1 WNHNN and CDR2 SYGVQD (reference sequence). Trimming took 6 bases from V and 1 from J; bases not matched to a gene: 6. CDR3 residues: CASSAGQGWNTEAFF. The DNA of the CDR3 is TGCGCCAGCAGCGCAGGACAGGGGTGGAACACTGAAGCTTTCTTT.

J is TRBJ1-1 and V is TRBV10-3; 9 bases agree with TRBD1. V was clipped by 0 bases and J by 2 bases; unmatched bases: 1. CDR3 length equals 15 residues. Germline CDR1 reads ENHRY; CDR2 reads SYGVKD. DNA for the CDR3: TGTGCCATCAGTGAGTCGACAGGGGGTAACACTGAAGCTTTCTTT. This codes for CAISESTGGNTEAFF.

The CDR3 spells CASRTGIIYGYTF. As DNA, the CDR3 is TGTGCCAGTAGGACAGGGATTATCTATGGCTACACCTTC. The chain has TRBV2 and TRBJ1-2; 8 nucleotides agree with TRBD1. V was pared by 9 bases and J by 4 bases, with 7 bases of the junction left unmatched. This CDR3 spans 13 amino acids. Germline CDR1 and CDR2: SNHLY and FYNNEI.

The chain employs TRBV6-6 and TRBJ1-4; unclear D gene. Germline assignment: CDR1 MNHNY and CDR2 SVGAGI (reference sequence). CDR3 length: 14 residues. V lost 2 bases, J lost 8 bases, and 12 bases lay in between. Here the CDR3 reads CASSYGTGGEKLFF. DNA of the CDR3: TGTGCCAGCAGTTACGGAACCGGAGGGGAAAAACTGTTTTTT.